The sequence of this T cell receptor (beta chain) was determined in a study of glioma-infiltrating T cells. Study results and caveats: Only very few CDR3 sequences appeared in both tissue and blood. Tissue-blood divergence was below expectation in non-neoplastic patients, above in gliomas.

About this clonotype itself: The antigen remains undetermined.

The CDR3 contains 14 residues. Trimming left V 0 bases short and J 3 bases short, with 8 bases between. In germline, CDR1 is LGHNA, CDR2 YSLEER. TCR alpha and beta CDR3 regions were amplified from RNA using iRepertoire nested multiplex PCR. One-step reverse transcription and amplification started from about 100-400 ng of tissue mRNA or PBMC total RNA. A single record per CDR3 protein comes from TCRdb applying MiXCR to the multiplex PCR reads. The data show about 140,000 distinct CDR3 sequences, about 39% seen once. The clonotype was recovered from a human donor with low-grade glioma or glioblastoma, undergoing nonglioma brain surgery, or in good health (not recorded which). The genes are TRBV4-3 and TRBJ2-5; D call uncertain. The source material was glioma tissue, nonneoplastic brain tissue, or PBMCs (not recorded which). The CDR3 nucleotides read TGCGCCAGCAGCCAAGATGTTAGTAAAGAGACCCAGTACTTC. Encoded protein: CASSQDVSKETQYF.